Here is one TCR beta chain with its context. Its antigen is unknown. The data belong to a study of identifying expanded T cells in peripheral blood. Whole-study findings and limits: Differentially abundant clones: around 1.1 between replicates, approximately 15 at 2 to 3 weeks, less than 20 at four.

Collection occurred without any documented infections or immune events in donors. The method was immunoSEQ multiplex PCR; TCRdb's version includes in-frame clones alone and lacks a portion of them. The sample has tens of thousands of clones, around 81% seen once. CDR3 size: 18 residues. The J gene is TRBJ2-1, the V gene TRBV21-1; the table assigns TRBD1, which was not confirmed against the DNA. TRBV21-1 is a pseudogene locus. The receptor's source is a person between 18 and 69 years old in good health. The sequencing input was blood. DNA of the CDR3: TGTGCCAGCAGCAAAGGAGGGCCAACGGGACAGAGATACAATGAGCAGTTCTTC. Residues: CASSKGGPTGQRYNEQFF.